This TCR beta chain emerged from a study of regulatory T cells in long-lasting Graves disease. The CDR3 contains 16 residues. Trimming removed 8 bases at V and 0 bases at J, with 20 bases between. In germline, CDR1 is SGHAT, CDR2 FQNNGV. CDR3-region Arm-PCR and iRepertoire HTBI primers produced the TCR beta libraries. MiXCR, applied by TCRdb to the multiplex PCR reads, yields one record per CDR3 protein. Found here are 350,000 to 450,000 distinct CDR3 sequences, roughly 24% of them singletons; the top ten hold around 30%. Time point of the sample: persistent/refractory GD, antithyroid drugs over 5 years with positive TRAb. PBMC-derived RNA was used for the TCR library.

This receptor was obtained from a woman in her 40s with Graves disease. The rearrangement links TRBV11-2 to TRBJ2-7; D gene uncertain. The sequencing here drew on peripheral blood mononuclear cells (PBMCs), taken when the disease was refractory, from a patient treated with antithyroid drugs. This chain's CDR3 is CASSSLIRGSSYEQYF. The CDR3, as DNA: TGTGCCAGCTCCAGCTTAATACGAGGCAGCTCCTACGAGCAGTACTTC.